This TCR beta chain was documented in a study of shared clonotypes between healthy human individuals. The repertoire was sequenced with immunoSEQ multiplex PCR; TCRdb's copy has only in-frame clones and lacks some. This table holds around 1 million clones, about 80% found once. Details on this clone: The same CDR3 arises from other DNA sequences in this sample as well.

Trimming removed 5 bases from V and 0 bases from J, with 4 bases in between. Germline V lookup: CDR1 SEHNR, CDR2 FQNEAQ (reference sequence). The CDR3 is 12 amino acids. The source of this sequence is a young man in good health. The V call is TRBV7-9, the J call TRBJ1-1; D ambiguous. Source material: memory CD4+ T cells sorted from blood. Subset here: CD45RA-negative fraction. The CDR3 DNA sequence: TGTGCCAGCAGCCCCCTGAACACTGAAGCTTTCTTT. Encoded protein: CASSPLNTEAFF.